A selection of T cell receptor beta chains follows, all from one sample in a study of blood T cell repertoires in COVID-19. The assay was immunoSEQ multiplex PCR, and TCRdb's table has in-frame clones only and misses some. Counted here are about 25,000 clones, approximately 83% occurring once; the ten biggest clones make up approximately 25%. Sample: peripheral blood. Source of these receptors: a human donor in a cohort sampled during active COVID-19. CDR3s leave out the opening cysteine and the closing phenylalanine or tryptophan. Fields, in order: J gene, V gene, CDR3 protein.

J: TRBJ1-1
V: TRBV18
CDR3: ASSLALPGQEAF

J: TRBJ1-6
V: TRBV19
CDR3: ASSIPRGTNSPLH

J: TRBJ1-2
V: TRBV5-6
CDR3: ASSLGATDGYT

J: TRBJ1-1
V: TRBV7-9
CDR3: ASSAGQGAEAF

J: TRBJ2-1
V: TRBV27
CDR3: ASKASGGAFEQF

J: TRBJ1-5
V: TRBV9
CDR3: ASGQGEYQPQH

J: TRBJ2-7
V: TRBV4-3
CDR3: ASSQGAGEQY

J: TRBJ2-7
V: TRBV6-5
CDR3: ASSSTSGGADEQY

J: TRBJ1-1
V: TRBV6-5
CDR3: ASSWGQGAKNTEAF

J: TRBJ2-7
V: TRBV27
CDR3: ASSLDSSYEQY

J: TRBJ2-3
V: TRBV6-5
CDR3: ASTPSGGVTDTQY

J: TRBJ1-2
V: TRBV19
CDR3: ASSTVLWRGRVGGYT

J: TRBJ2-7
V: TRBV28
CDR3: ASSFVEGYYEQY

J: TRBJ1-2
V: TRBV18
CDR3: ASSRTGWDGYT

J: TRBJ1-2
V: TRBV4-1
CDR3: ASSQDSRTGIYGYT

J: TRBJ2-1
V: TRBV29-1
CDR3: SVEDRAGGATDEQF

J: TRBJ2-3
V: TRBV27
CDR3: ASSSPGLGTDTQY

J: TRBJ2-1
V: TRBV7-3
CDR3: ASRSVGDNEQF

J: TRBJ2-6
V: TRBV7-2
CDR3: ASGGGGSGANVLT

J: TRBJ1-2
V: TRBV6-2/TRBV6-3
CDR3: ASSYSTEYGYT

J: TRBJ1-6
V: TRBV5-1
CDR3: ASSDRRQGDNSPLH

J: TRBJ1-1
V: TRBV18
CDR3: ASSPPLSLRRNTEAF

J: TRBJ2-7
V: TRBV28
CDR3: ASSRPQRGYEQY

J: TRBJ1-2
V: TRBV2
CDR3: ASAAPTVVYGYT

J: TRBJ2-2
V: TRBV6-5
CDR3: ASQGPRGGELF

J: TRBJ2-7
V: TRBV28
CDR3: ASDSSGIGLAGGPGNEQY

J: TRBJ1-2
V: TRBV11-2
CDR3: ASSLDLGFYGYT

J: TRBJ2-7
V: TRBV7-2
CDR3: ASSRGSGDWYEQY

J: TRBJ1-1
V: TRBV6-5
CDR3: AITRGLGTEAF

J: TRBJ1-5
V: TRBV19
CDR3: ASSIGTYSNQPQH

J: TRBJ2-3
V: TRBV7-9
CDR3: ASSGRRRALSTDTQY

J: TRBJ2-5
V: TRBV6-5
CDR3: ASSYSRSQETQY

J: TRBJ2-5
V: TRBV6-5
CDR3: ASSYNRQETQY

J: TRBJ2-6
V: TRBV27
CDR3: ASSLEAGVAGANVLT

J: TRBJ2-1
V: TRBV6-2/TRBV6-3
CDR3: ASSYRGSSYNEQF

J: TRBJ1-1
V: TRBV19
CDR3: ASSMAGGTEAF

J: TRBJ2-5
V: TRBV5-4
CDR3: ASSPAGVMRETQY

J: TRBJ1-1
V: TRBV5-6
CDR3: ASSLRTLNTEAF

J: TRBJ1-3
V: TRBV5-1
CDR3: ASSPGTDGNTIY

J: TRBJ2-1
V: TRBV3-1/TRBV3-2
CDR3: ASSQEGRGLPNEQF

J: TRBJ2-1
V: TRBV9
CDR3: ASSVTGREYNEQF

J: TRBJ2-7
V: TRBV4-1
CDR3: ASSQGLDRTYEQY

J: TRBJ1-2
V: TRBV5-1
CDR3: ASSLGGTANYGYT

J: TRBJ1-2
V: TRBV20-1
CDR3: SASKNLAGPNYGYT

J: TRBJ2-3
V: TRBV5-4
CDR3: ASSFPGLAAGTQY

J: TRBJ2-5
V: TRBV6-5
CDR3: ASSSGTGFQETQY

J: TRBJ2-7
V: TRBV6-1
CDR3: ASSEAEGYEQY

J: TRBJ1-5
V: TRBV19
CDR3: ASSTGLHQPQH

J: TRBJ2-1
V: TRBV24-1
CDR3: ATSDTPPGTTMFSSYNEQF

J: TRBJ2-5
V: TRBV7-9
CDR3: ASSLLASGGRKTQY

J: TRBJ2-2
V: TRBV7-9
CDR3: ASSLGQGWTGELF

J: TRBJ1-2
V: TRBV9
CDR3: ASSALTQGGSGYT

J: TRBJ2-7
V: TRBV5-6
CDR3: ASSLPTGNFYEQY

J: TRBJ1-5
V: TRBV4-3
CDR3: ASSQDARANQPQH

J: TRBJ1-2
V: TRBV7-9
CDR3: ASSSTHKGGIYGYT

J: TRBJ2-2
V: TRBV7-9
CDR3: ASSSGQHSTGELF

J: TRBJ2-3
V: TRBV18
CDR3: ASSPNIAGVGDTQY

J: TRBJ2-4
V: TRBV4-3
CDR3: ASSQIAGKNIQY

J: TRBJ2-6
V: TRBV4-3
CDR3: ASSQGGQAGANVLT